Given below is one T cell receptor (beta chain) in context. Its specificity is not known. The source of the sample is a study of blood T cells in healthy people across ages. General study results and limits: As age increased, TCR beta diversity per million T cells fell in a roughly linear fashion.

A second PCR, run for roughly 6 to 11 cycles, used a sample-barcoded 5' primer plus a J-beta primer mix. TCRdb reanalysed the 5' RACE reads using MiXCR and keeps one entry per CDR3 protein. Altogether roughly 800,000 distinct CDR3 sequences are present, roughly 50% being singletons, with the ten largest covering 20% to 25%. The sample consisted of blood. This TCR derives from a man aged 30 to 45 in good health.

The CDR3 coding sequence is TGCGCCAGCAGCTTGGCCTCCCAGACAGATACGCAGTATTTT. Translating gives CASSLASQTDTQYF. V usage is TRBV5-1 and J usage is TRBJ2-3, with D unclear. The CDR3 totals 14 residues. Germline V gives CDR1 SGHRS, CDR2 YFSETQ. Trimming removed 0 bases at V and 3 bases at J, with 8 bases between. Drawing the rest from reference TRBV5-1 and TRBJ2-3, the complete variable domain is KAGVTQTPRYLIKTRGQQVTLSCSPISGHRSVSWYQQTPGQGLQFLFEYFSETQRNKGNFPGRFSGRQFSNSRSEMNVSTLELGDSALYLCASSLASQTDTQYFGPGTRLTVL.